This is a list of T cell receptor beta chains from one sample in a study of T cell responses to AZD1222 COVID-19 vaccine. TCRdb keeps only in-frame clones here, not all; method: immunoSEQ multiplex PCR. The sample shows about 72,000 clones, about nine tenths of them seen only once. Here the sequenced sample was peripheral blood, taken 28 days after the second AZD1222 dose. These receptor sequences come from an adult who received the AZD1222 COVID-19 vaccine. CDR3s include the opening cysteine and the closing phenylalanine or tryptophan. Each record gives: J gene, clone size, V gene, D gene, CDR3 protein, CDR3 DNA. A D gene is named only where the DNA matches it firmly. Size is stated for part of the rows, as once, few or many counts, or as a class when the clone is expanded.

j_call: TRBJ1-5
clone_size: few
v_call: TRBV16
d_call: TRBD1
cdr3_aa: CASSQDRVHQPQHF
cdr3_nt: TGTGCCAGCAGCCAAGACAGGGTTCATCAGCCCCAGCATTTT

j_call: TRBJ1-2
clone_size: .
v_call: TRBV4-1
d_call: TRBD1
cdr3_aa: CASSHQADRGYGYTF
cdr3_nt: TGCGCCAGCAGCCACCAAGCCGACAGGGGCTATGGCTACACCTTC

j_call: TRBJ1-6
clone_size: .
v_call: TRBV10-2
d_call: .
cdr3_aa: CASSESDRFSPLHF
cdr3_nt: TGCGCCAGCAGTGAGTCGGACAGATTTTCACCCCTCCACTTT

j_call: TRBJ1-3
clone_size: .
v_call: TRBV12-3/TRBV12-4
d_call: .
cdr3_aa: CASSLFREDTIYF
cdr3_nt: TGTGCCAGCAGTTTATTCAGGGAGGACACCATATATTTT

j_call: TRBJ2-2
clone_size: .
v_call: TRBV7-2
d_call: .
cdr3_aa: CASSQTGAGELFF
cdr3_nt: TGTGCCAGCAGCCAGACAGGTGCCGGGGAGCTGTTTTTT

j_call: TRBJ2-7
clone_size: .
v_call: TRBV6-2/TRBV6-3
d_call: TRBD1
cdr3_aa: CASSYSVGTGATYEQYF
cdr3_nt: TGTGCCAGCAGTTACTCGGTCGGGACAGGAGCGACCTACGAGCAGTACTTC

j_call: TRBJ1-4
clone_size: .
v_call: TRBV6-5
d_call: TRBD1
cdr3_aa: CASTPVDRGDEKLFF
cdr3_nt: TGTGCCAGCACCCCGGTCGACAGGGGCGACGAAAAACTGTTTTTT

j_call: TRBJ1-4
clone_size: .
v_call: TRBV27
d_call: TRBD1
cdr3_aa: CASSLSSPGTGWTTNEKLFF
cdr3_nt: TGTGCCAGCAGTTTATCGTCCCCCGGGACAGGGTGGACAACTAATGAAAAACTGTTTTTT

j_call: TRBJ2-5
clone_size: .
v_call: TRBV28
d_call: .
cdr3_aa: CASSPPGSSETQYF
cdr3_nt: TGTGCCAGCAGTCCCCCTGGTAGCTCGGAGACCCAGTACTTC

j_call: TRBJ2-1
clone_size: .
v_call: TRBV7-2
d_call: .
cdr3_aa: CASSLSGNSYNEQFF
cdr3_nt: TGTGCCAGCAGCTTATCGGGTAACTCCTACAATGAGCAGTTCTTC

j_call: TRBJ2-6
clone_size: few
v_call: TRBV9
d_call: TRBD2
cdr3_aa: CASSLLREGSSGANVLTF
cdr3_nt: TGTGCCAGCAGTCTCCTACGGGAGGGCAGTTCAGGGGCCAACGTCCTGACTTTC

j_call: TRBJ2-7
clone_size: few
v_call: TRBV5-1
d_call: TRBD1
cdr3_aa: CASSFGQGGEQYF
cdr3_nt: TGCGCCAGCAGCTTCGGACAGGGTGGCGAGCAGTACTTC

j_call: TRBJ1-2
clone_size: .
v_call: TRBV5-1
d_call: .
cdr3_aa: CASSFRDGDGYTF
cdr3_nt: TGCGCCAGCAGTTTCCGGGACGGCGATGGCTACACCTTC

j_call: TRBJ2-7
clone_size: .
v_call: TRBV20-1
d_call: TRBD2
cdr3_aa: CSASALAGGQYSRIYEQYF
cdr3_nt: TGCAGTGCTAGTGCTCTAGCGGGAGGTCAGTATTCAAGGATTTACGAGCAGTACTTC

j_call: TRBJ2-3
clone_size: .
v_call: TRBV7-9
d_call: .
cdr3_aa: CASSDRSSDTQYF
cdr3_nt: TGTGCCAGCAGCGACCGCTCCTCAGATACGCAGTATTTT

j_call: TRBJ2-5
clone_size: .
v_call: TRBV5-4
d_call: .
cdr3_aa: CASSLDVTQYF
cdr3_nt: TGTGCCAGCAGCTTGGATGTGACCCAGTACTTC

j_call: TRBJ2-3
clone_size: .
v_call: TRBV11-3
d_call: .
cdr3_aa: CASSLERVGDTQYF
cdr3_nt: TGTGCCAGCAGCTTAGAAAGGGTAGGCGATACGCAGTATTTT

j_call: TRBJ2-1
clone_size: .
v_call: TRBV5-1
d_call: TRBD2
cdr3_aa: CASSSPGLANEQFF
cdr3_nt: TGCGCCAGCAGCTCACCGGGACTAGCAAATGAGCAGTTCTTC

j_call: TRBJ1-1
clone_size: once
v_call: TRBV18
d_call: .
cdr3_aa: CASSPGHSTTEAFF
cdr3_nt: TGTGCCAGCTCACCGGGACACTCCACCACTGAAGCTTTCTTT

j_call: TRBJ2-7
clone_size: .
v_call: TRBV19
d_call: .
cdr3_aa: CASSPGPTYEQYF
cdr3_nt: TGTGCCAGTAGCCCGGGACCGACCTACGAGCAGTACTTC

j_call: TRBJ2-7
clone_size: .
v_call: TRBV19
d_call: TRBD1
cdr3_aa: CASSIEGQGSYEQYF
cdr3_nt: TGTGCCAGCTCCATCGAGGGACAGGGCTCCTACGAGCAGTACTTC

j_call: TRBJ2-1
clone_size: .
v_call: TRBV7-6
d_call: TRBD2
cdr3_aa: CASSSIAGMGEQFF
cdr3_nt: TGTGCCAGCAGCTCGATAGCGGGAATGGGTGAGCAGTTCTTC

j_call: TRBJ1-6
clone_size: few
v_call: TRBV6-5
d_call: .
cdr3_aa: CASSWVAGDSPLHF
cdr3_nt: TGTGCCAGCAGTTGGGTGGCTGGGGATTCACCCCTCCACTTT

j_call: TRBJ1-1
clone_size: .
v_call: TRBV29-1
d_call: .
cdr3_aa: CSVEPRELGVAEAFF
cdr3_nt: TGCAGCGTTGAGCCGAGGGAGTTGGGGGTCGCTGAAGCTTTCTTT

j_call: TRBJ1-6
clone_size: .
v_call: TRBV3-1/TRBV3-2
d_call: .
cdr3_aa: CASSQEGRGAGGDSPLHF
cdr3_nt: TGTGCCAGCAGCCAAGAGGGAAGGGGCGCGGGCGGAGACTCACCCCTCCACTTT

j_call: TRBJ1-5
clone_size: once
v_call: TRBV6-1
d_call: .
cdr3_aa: CASSEANSNQPQHF
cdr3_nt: TGTGCCAGCAGTGAAGCAAATAGCAATCAGCCCCAGCATTTT

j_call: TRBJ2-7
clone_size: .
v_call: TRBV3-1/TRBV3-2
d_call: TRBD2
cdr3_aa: CASSRRVAGGQNEQYF
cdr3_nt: TGTGCCAGCAGCCGCCGGGTAGCGGGAGGGCAAAACGAGCAGTACTTC

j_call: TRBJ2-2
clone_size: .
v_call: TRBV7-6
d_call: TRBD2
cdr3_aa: CASSPTSGRFIGELFF
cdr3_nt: TGTGCCAGCAGCCCCACGAGCGGGAGATTCATCGGGGAGCTGTTTTTT

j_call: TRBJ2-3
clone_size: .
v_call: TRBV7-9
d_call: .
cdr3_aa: CASSLAGADTQYF
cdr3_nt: TGTGCCAGCAGCTTAGCAGGGGCAGATACGCAGTATTTT

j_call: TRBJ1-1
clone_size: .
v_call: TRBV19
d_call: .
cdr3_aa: CASSTNRRNTEAFF
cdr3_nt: TGTGCCAGTAGTACCAACAGAAGGAACACTGAAGCTTTCTTT

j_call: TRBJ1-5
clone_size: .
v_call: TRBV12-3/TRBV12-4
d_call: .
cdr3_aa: CASSEHSNQPQHF
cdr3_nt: TGTGCCAGCAGCGAACATAGCAATCAGCCCCAGCATTTT

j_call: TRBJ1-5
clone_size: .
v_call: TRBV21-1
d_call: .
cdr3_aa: CASSKGGEQPQHF
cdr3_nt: TGTGCCAGCAGCAAAGGGGGGGAGCAGCCCCAGCATTTT

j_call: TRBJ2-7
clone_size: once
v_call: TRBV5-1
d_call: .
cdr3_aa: CASTSIGGTSIEQYF
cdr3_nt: TGCGCCAGCACCTCAATCGGCGGGACGTCTATCGAGCAGTACTTC

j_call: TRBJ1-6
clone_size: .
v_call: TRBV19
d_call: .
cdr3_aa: CASRPGAIDYNSPLHF
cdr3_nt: TGTGCCTCCCGACCGGGGGCAATAGACTATAATTCACCCCTCCACTTT

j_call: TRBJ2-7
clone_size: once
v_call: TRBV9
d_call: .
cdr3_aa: CASSVFERGEQYF
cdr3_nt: TGTGCCAGCAGCGTTTTTGAGAGGGGGGAGCAGTACTTC

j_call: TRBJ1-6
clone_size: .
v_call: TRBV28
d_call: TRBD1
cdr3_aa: CASSGRDRVNSPLHF
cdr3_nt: TGTGCCAGCAGTGGCCGGGACAGGGTCAATTCACCCCTCCACTTT

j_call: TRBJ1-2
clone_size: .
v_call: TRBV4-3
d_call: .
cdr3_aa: CASSQKTGSPNYGYTF
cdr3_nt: TGCGCCAGCAGCCAGAAGACGGGGTCTCCTAACTATGGCTACACCTTC

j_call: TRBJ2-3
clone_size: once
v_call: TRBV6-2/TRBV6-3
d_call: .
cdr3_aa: CASSQYGVGTDTQYF
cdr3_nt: TGTGCCAGCAGTCAGTATGGAGTTGGCACAGATACGCAGTATTTT